One and the same sample provided the 21 T cell receptor beta chains below, sequenced in a study of T cells in Graves' hyperthyroidism and ophthalmopathy. The TCR beta CDR3 regions underwent amplification using RNA transcripts as the source. HTBI primers were the set used in a first-round RT-PCR of the TCR CDR3. TCRdb re-called the multiplex PCR reads through MiXCR, storing one row per CDR3 protein. Of about 420,000 distinct CDR3 sequences detected, about a sixth appear once; the ten largest clones hold around an eighth. What was sequenced was blood. All receptors derive from a young woman with Graves' hyperthyroidism.

In nucleotides, the CDR3 is TGTGCCAGCAGATTATTCCACGGGACACCTACCTACGAGCAGTACTTC. It encodes CASRLFHGTPTYEQYF. The genes are TRBV6-4 and TRBJ2-7, with D possibly being TRBD1 (6 bases). CDR3 size: 16 residues. V gave up 6 bases and J gave up 2 bases, with 20 bases separating them. Germline V gene sequence: CDR1 MRHNA, CDR2 SNTAGT.

This clonotype was observed at least ten times. No DNA is shown, since the ends of the CDR3 on it are uncertain; the CDR3 is the one TCRdb lists. V is TRBV27 and J is TRBJ2-3; TRBD2, as called in the table, went unchecked against the DNA. The CDR3 region is 16 residues in length, termini included. From germline, CDR1 is MNHEY and CDR2 SMNVEV (reference sequence). CDR3: CASSSSNGRRTDTQYF.

This clonotype came up a few times. CDR3 in DNA: TGTGCCACCAGTGATGACCCCCCCGGGACTAGCGGGCACAGCTCCTACAATGAGCAGTTCTTC. It specifies CATSDDPPGTSGHSSYNEQFF. The chain joins TRBV24-1 to TRBJ2-1; 12 nucleotides align to TRBD2. CDR1 is KGHDR and CDR2 is SFDVKD in the germline V gene. Losses at the gene ends were 3 bases for V and 0 bases for J; bases not matched to a gene: 14. The CDR3 is 21 residues long.

In this sample, this clonotype turned up many times. The chain employs TRBV29-1 and TRBJ2-7; 12 nucleotides match TRBD2. Trimming cost V 4 bases and J 5 bases; bases outside gene matches: 9. This CDR3 spans 15 amino acids. Looked up from germline, CDR1 is SQVTM and CDR2 is ANQGSEA. The CDR3 DNA is TGCAGCGTTGGCCAACTAGCGGGAGGTCTGCACGAGCAGTACTTC. It translates to CSVGQLAGGLHEQYF.

This clonotype was picked up many times. J is TRBJ1-1 and V is TRBV28; tentative D call: TRBD1 (6 bases). Trimming took 5 bases from V and 1 from J, leaving 17 bases between them. The CDR3 spans 16 residues. In germline, CDR1 is MDHEN, CDR2 SYDVKM. The CDR3 sequence: CASSPGTLLGNTEAFF. The CDR3 DNA reads TGTGCCAGCAGTCCGGGGACACTTCTGGGGAACACTGAAGCTTTCTTT.

V and J are TRBV10-2 and TRBJ2-3, with 7 bases identical to TRBD2. Trimming at V came to 3 bases and at J to 6 bases, leaving 3 bases not matched to a gene. The length of the CDR3 is 13 residues. CDR1 and CDR2 (germline): WSHSY, SAAADI. The CDR3 loop reads CASSDAGDDTQYF. The CDR3, as DNA: TGCGCCAGCAGTGACGCGGGAGATGATACGCAGTATTTT.

This clonotype was counted many times. The V and J genes are TRBV15 and TRBJ2-5; perhaps TRBD1 as D (5 bases). V lost 5 bases and J lost 5, with 18 bases in between. The CDR3 is made up of 15 amino acids. Germline V CDR1 and CDR2: LNHNV, YYDKDF (reference sequence). The CDR3 reads CATSRSREMWETQYF. The CDR3 region has the DNA TGTGCCACCAGCCGATCCAGGGAAATGTGGGAGACCCAGTACTTC. The complete variable domain, with remaining parts taken from reference TRBV15 and TRBJ2-5, reads DAMVIQNPRYQVTQFGKPVTLSCSQTLNHNVMYWYQQKSSQAPKLLFHYYDKDFNNEADTPDNFQSRRPNTSFCFLDIRSPGLGDTAMYLCATSRSREMWETQYFGPGTRLLVL.

The table lists this clonotype with a few counts. The rearrangement joins TRBV20-1 to TRBJ2-5, with D perhaps matching TRBD2 (6 bases). Germline CDR1 reads DFQATT; CDR2 reads SNEGSKA (reference sequence). V dropped 0 bases and J dropped 4 bases, with 15 bases sitting between them. The CDR3 loop spans 15 amino acids. The CDR3 DNA reads TGCAGTGCTAGAGATCGTGTACTAGCAGGAGAGACCCAGTACTTC. Amino acids: CSARDRVLAGETQYF.

CDR3 loop: CASSYGGASYEQYF. The CDR3 DNA follows: TGTGCCAGCAGTTACGGCGGGGCGTCCTACGAGCAGTACTTC. The V gene is TRBV6-9, the J gene TRBJ2-7; possibly TRBD2 for D (6 bases). The CDR3 length is 14 residues. Germline V gene data show CDR1 as MNHGY and CDR2 as SVAAGI. Deletions cut 3 bases from V and 1 base from J, with 10 bases between.

Note on this clonotype: At one boundary the junction diverges from the germline segment, which might be a read error. This chain joins TRBV18 and TRBJ1-2, with a tentative D call TRBD1 (6 bases). The CDR3 sequence is 16 residues long. Germline loops: CDR1 KGHSH, CDR2 LQKENI. CDR3 sequence reads: CASSIRDTSPNYGYTF. CDR3 DNA sequence: TGTGCCAGCTCAATCCGGGACACATCCCCTAATTATGGCTACACCTTC.

The chain employs TRBV10-3 and TRBJ1-6, with a weak D call TRBD1 (5 bases). CDR1 is ENHRY and CDR2 is SYGVKD in the germline V gene. V was trimmed by 7 bases and J by 0 bases, leaving 7 bases between them. CDR3 length: 14 amino acids. CDR3 in amino acids: CAINGGSYNSPLHF. In DNA form, the CDR3 reads TGTGCCATCAACGGGGGCTCCTATAATTCACCCCTCCACTTT.

The chain employs TRBV6-4 and TRBJ1-5; D not certain. V was pared by 6 bases and J by 7 bases, with 13 bases between. The CDR3 consists of 13 residues. Germline V CDR1 and CDR2: MRHNA, SNTAGT. Here the CDR3 DNA reads TGTGCCAGCAGCCAGGATAGACGACAGCCCCAGCATTTT. It translates to CASSQDRRQPQHF.

There are many counts of this clonotype. V usage is TRBV2 and J usage is TRBJ2-5; 8 bases agree with TRBD2. The CDR3 is made up of 15 amino acids. Germline CDR1 reads SNHLY; CDR2 reads FYNNEI. V was clipped by 4 bases and J by 4 bases; unmatched bases: 8. This CDR3 reads CASSVTAGDRETQYF. DNA of the CDR3: TGTGCCAGCAGTGTTACAGCGGGAGATCGAGAGACCCAGTACTTC.

This clonotype was recorded at least ten times. CDR3 coding DNA: TGTGCCAGCAGTGAGAACATAATAATTTCCTACGAGCAGTACTTC. This gives the protein CASSENIIISYEQYF. The genes are TRBV2 and TRBJ2-7; D is ambiguous. This CDR3 is built from 15 residues. Germline loops: CDR1 SNHLY, CDR2 FYNNEI. The V gene lost 3 bases and the J gene lost 1 base, with 13 bases spanning the gap.

This clonotype showed up many times. The chain uses TRBV7-2 and TRBJ1-1; 9 bases align to TRBD1. V lost 5 bases to trimming and J lost 6 bases; unmatched junction nucleotides: 7. The germline gives CDR1 SGHTA, CDR2 FQGNSA. The CDR3 length is 14 residues. CDR3 in amino acids: CASSLQGASAEAFF. The CDR3 DNA follows: TGTGCCAGCAGCCTACAGGGGGCGTCGGCTGAAGCTTTCTTT.

The rearrangement uses TRBV4-1 and TRBJ2-7; 14 bases align to TRBD2. Unmatched junction bases numbered 6, after V lost 5 bases and J lost 3 bases. The germline gives CDR1 MGHRA, CDR2 YSYEKL. This CDR3 has 16 residues. The CDR3: CASSIGLAGGIYEQYF. CDR3 nucleotide sequence: TGCGCCAGCAGCATCGGACTAGCGGGAGGAATCTACGAGCAGTACTTC.

This clonotype was recorded at least ten times. The chain uses TRBV28 and TRBJ2-7; D not resolved. V dropped 2 bases and J dropped 3 bases, with 5 bases sitting between them. CDR1 and CDR2 (germline): MDHEN, SYDVKM. The CDR3 length is 12 residues. CDR3 in amino acids: CASSLGHYEQYF. The CDR3 bases are TGTGCCAGCAGTTTAGGTCACTACGAGCAGTACTTC.

This clonotype was picked up many times. This chain connects TRBV12-3 or TRBV12-4 to TRBJ1-2, with 8 bases identical to TRBD1. The CDR3 extends over 13 amino acids. V shed 6 bases, J shed 5 bases, and the junction held 5 bases outside the gene matches. The CDR3 region has the DNA TGTGCCAGCAGCCACGGACAGGGATATGGCTACACCTTC. Amino acid sequence: CASSHGQGYGYTF.

At least ten counts were recorded for this clonotype. The J gene is TRBJ2-5, the V gene TRBV18; D gene unclear. V lost 2 bases, J lost 2 bases, and 9 bases lay in between. The CDR3 is made up of 14 amino acids. CDR1 and CDR2 from the germline V gene are KGHSH and LQKENI. In nucleotides, the CDR3 is TGTGCCAGCTCACCAAACAGTCGTCAAGAGACCCAGTACTTC. Residues: CASSPNSRQETQYF.

This clonotype was observed many times. The gene calls are TRBV28 and TRBJ2-3, with D possibly matching TRBD2 (6 bases). Between the trimmed V and J ends, which lost 4 bases and 1 base, there was a span of 15 bases. CDR3 length: 16 amino acids. Germline V CDR1 and CDR2: MDHEN, SYDVKM. In DNA form, the CDR3 reads TGTGCCAGCAGTTCCCCGGGCTGGGGGGGCACAGATACGCAGTATTTT. Its translation: CASSSPGWGGTDTQYF.

Details on this clonotype: With a much larger clone just one base away, this may be a read error. CDR3 DNA sequence: TGCAGTGCGCCGGGACAGGGGTTTTACTATGGCTACACCTTC. Translation: CSAPGQGFYYGYTF. The chain is built from TRBV20-1 and TRBJ1-2; 10 bases are a match to TRBD1. J gave up 3 bases and V 6 bases, and 7 bases lay outside the gene matches. This CDR3 is built from 14 residues. From germline, CDR1 is DFQATT and CDR2 SNEGSKA (reference sequence).